A selection of T cell receptor beta chains follows, all from one sample in a study of shared clonotypes between healthy human individuals. The assay was immunoSEQ multiplex PCR, and TCRdb's table has in-frame clones only and misses some. In the table there are about 2 million clones, 90% to 95% of which are singletons. The sample taken for sequencing was naive CD4+ T cells sorted from blood. The receptor set was obtained from a man aged 18 to 35 in good health. The CDR3 runs from the conserved cysteine through the conserved F or W. A D gene is named only where the DNA matches it firmly. A row's size may be missing; if present it is once, few, many or a size class.

V gene: TRBV7-2
J gene: TRBJ1-1
D gene: -
clone size: -
CDR3 DNA: TGTGCCAGCAGCTCCCGTTCGAACACTGAAGCTTTCTTT
CDR3 protein: CASSSRSNTEAFF

V gene: TRBV28
J gene: TRBJ2-1
D gene: TRBD2
clone size: -
CDR3 DNA: TGTGCCACAACTTTGGCTAGCGGGAAAGCCTACAATGAGCAGTTCTTC
CDR3 protein: CATTLASGKAYNEQFF

V gene: TRBV11-2
J gene: TRBJ2-2
D gene: -
clone size: -
CDR3 DNA: TGTGCCAGCAGCCGAAGGGGGGTAAATACCGGGGAGCTGTTTTTT
CDR3 protein: CASSRRGVNTGELFF

V gene: TRBV4-1
J gene: TRBJ2-7
D gene: -
clone size: -
CDR3 DNA: TGCGCCAGCAGCCAAGATCTCCCTGAGCTCTACGAGCAGTACTTC
CDR3 protein: CASSQDLPELYEQYF

V gene: TRBV4-1
J gene: TRBJ1-5
D gene: TRBD1
clone size: -
CDR3 DNA: TGCGCCAGCAGCCAATCGACAGGGATGGTAAGCAATCAGCCCCAGCATTTT
CDR3 protein: CASSQSTGMVSNQPQHF

V gene: TRBV7-8
J gene: TRBJ2-1
D gene: TRBD2
clone size: -
CDR3 DNA: TGTGCCAGCAGCTTCTACTCACCGGGACTAGCTATCTATGAGCAGTTCTTC
CDR3 protein: CASSFYSPGLAIYEQFF

V gene: TRBV7-7
J gene: TRBJ2-5
D gene: TRBD1
clone size: -
CDR3 DNA: TGTGCTAGCAGCCCGGACAGGGCTGAGACCCAGTACTTC
CDR3 protein: CASSPDRAETQYF

V gene: TRBV12-5
J gene: TRBJ2-7
D gene: -
clone size: -
CDR3 DNA: TGTGCTAGTGGTCCCCCGGACGAGCAGTACTTC
CDR3 protein: CASGPPDEQYF

V gene: TRBV5-6
J gene: TRBJ1-4
D gene: -
clone size: once
CDR3 DNA: TGTGCCAGCAGCCTCAGACACGCAACTAATGAAAAACTGTTTTTT
CDR3 protein: CASSLRHATNEKLFF

V gene: TRBV5-4
J gene: TRBJ2-1
D gene: TRBD2
clone size: -
CDR3 DNA: TGTGCCAGCAGCCCAGGGACTAGCGGGGGATACAATGAGCAGTTCTTC
CDR3 protein: CASSPGTSGGYNEQFF

V gene: TRBV5-6
J gene: TRBJ2-5
D gene: TRBD2
clone size: -
CDR3 DNA: TGTGCCAGCAGCTTGGGCGGGGGGTCTAAAGAGACCCAGTACTTC
CDR3 protein: CASSLGGGSKETQYF

V gene: TRBV2
J gene: TRBJ2-2
D gene: -
clone size: -
CDR3 DNA: TGTGCCAGCAAGGGACGGAATGGCCCCGGGGAGCTGTTTTTT
CDR3 protein: CASKGRNGPGELFF

V gene: TRBV15
J gene: TRBJ1-2
D gene: TRBD1
clone size: -
CDR3 DNA: TGTGCCACCAGCCCGATCCCGGGACAGGGAGGCTATGGCTACACCTTC
CDR3 protein: CATSPIPGQGGYGYTF

V gene: TRBV5-4
J gene: TRBJ2-2
D gene: -
clone size: -
CDR3 DNA: TGTGCCAGCAGCTTGAAGGGGGAGCTGTTTTTT
CDR3 protein: CASSLKGELFF

V gene: TRBV2
J gene: TRBJ2-3
D gene: -
clone size: once
CDR3 DNA: TGTGCCAGCCGGGACACAGATACGCAGTATTTT
CDR3 protein: CASRDTDTQYF